This is a list of T cell receptor beta chains from one sample in a study of cytomegalovirus exposure and HLA in healthy donors. Repertoires were generated with immunoSEQ multiplex PCR, while TCRdb's copy carries only in-frame clones and drops some. The table has about 150,000 clones, about 66% seen once; the top ten hold 1.5% to 2%. The specimen sequenced was PBMCs. The receptors here all came from a human donor in good health. CDR3s include the opening cysteine and the closing phenylalanine or tryptophan. The order of the fields is D gene, V gene, clone size, J gene, CDR3 length, CDR3 protein, CDR3 DNA. The D gene is left open where the match is weak. Expanded clones are given a class, and other clones once, few, many or no size at all.

-,TRBV29-1,-,TRBJ2-7,12,CSVAEGSYEQYF,TGCAGCGTTGCGGAGGGCTCCTACGAGCAGTACTTC
-,TRBV7-8,few,TRBJ1-1,16,CASSRGQLHMNTEAFF,TGTGCCAGCAGCCGGGGACAACTCCACATGAACACTGAAGCTTTCTTT
-,TRBV5-4,-,TRBJ2-3,17,CASSLAASVGSTDTQYF,TGTGCCAGCAGCTTGGCTGCTAGCGTGGGTAGCACAGATACGCAGTATTTT
-,TRBV7-8,few,TRBJ2-4,17,CASSPTSTTIAKNIQYF,TGTGCCAGCAGCCCCACCTCGACTACTATAGCCAAAAACATTCAGTACTTC
TRBD2,TRBV5-6,-,TRBJ2-1,15,CASTLRAGRAYEQFF,TGTGCCAGCACCTTACGGGCCGGGAGGGCCTATGAGCAGTTCTTC
-,TRBV18,-,TRBJ1-4,15,CASSPREPRGEKLFF,TGTGCCAGCTCACCACGGGAACCGAGGGGGGAAAAACTGTTTTTT
TRBD2,TRBV7-9,few,TRBJ2-3,15,CASSSRLAGADTQYF,TGTGCCAGCAGCTCCCGACTAGCGGGAGCCGATACGCAGTATTTT
-,TRBV11-1,few,TRBJ2-1,17,CASSLPRRQNPYNEQFF,TGTGCCAGCAGCTTACCTAGACGCCAAAACCCGTACAATGAGCAGTTCTTC
TRBD2,TRBV7-8,-,TRBJ2-3,16,CASSIKGLAGDDTQYF,TGTGCCAGCAGCATCAAGGGACTAGCGGGAGATGATACGCAGTATTTT
TRBD1,TRBV11-3,few,TRBJ1-4,16,CASSFSTTGVDEKLFF,TGTGCCAGCAGCTTCTCGACGACAGGGGTCGACGAAAAACTGTTTTTT
TRBD1,TRBV5-1,-,TRBJ1-5,15,CASSLEGQRYQPQHF,TGCGCCAGCAGCTTGGAGGGACAGAGATATCAGCCCCAGCATTTT
TRBD2,TRBV5-6,-,TRBJ2-5,16,CASTARLAGYQETQYF,TGTGCCAGCACAGCCCGGCTAGCGGGGTACCAAGAGACCCAGTACTTC
-,TRBV5-6,-,TRBJ2-1,14,CASSLGVQGYEQFF,TGTGCCAGCAGCTTGGGGGTCCAGGGGTATGAGCAGTTCTTC
TRBD1,TRBV6-6,few,TRBJ2-1,15,CASSYSGTGYNEQFF,TGTGCCAGCAGTTACTCTGGGACAGGGTACAATGAGCAGTTCTTC
-,TRBV28,few,TRBJ1-5,15,CASSLRDFYNQPQHF,TGTGCCAGCAGCCTAAGGGACTTTTACAATCAGCCCCAGCATTTT
TRBD2,TRBV28,-,TRBJ2-1,19,CASSFFLGTSYGSYNEQFF,TGTGCCAGCAGTTTCTTCTTAGGGACTAGTTACGGGTCCTACAATGAGCAGTTCTTC
-,TRBV2,-,TRBJ1-1,16,CASSGPPGGGNTEAFF,TGTGCCAGCAGTGGCCCTCCAGGCGGGGGGAACACTGAAGCTTTCTTT
TRBD2,TRBV4-1,-,TRBJ2-3,18,CASSHPGTSGTSTDTQYF,TGCGCCAGCAGCCATCCCGGGACTAGCGGCACTAGCACAGATACGCAGTATTTT
-,TRBV27,-,TRBJ2-7,13,CASSLSQGSEQYF,TGTGCCAGCAGTTTATCTCAGGGGTCCGAGCAGTACTTC
-,TRBV29-1,-,TRBJ2-7,13,CSGGLGGSYEQYF,TGCAGCGGGGGACTTGGGGGTAGTTACGAGCAGTACTTC
-,TRBV4-1,-,TRBJ2-3,15,CASSQDRRGSDTQYF,TGCGCCAGCAGCCAAGATAGGCGGGGCTCAGATACGCAGTATTTT
-,TRBV7-2,-,TRBJ2-5,13,CASSPDGQEGQYF,TGTGCCAGCAGCCCCGACGGACAGGAGGGGCAGTACTTC
TRBD2,TRBV18,once,TRBJ2-1,15,CASSPSGLAFNEQFF,TGTGCCAGCTCACCATCGGGACTAGCGTTCAATGAGCAGTTCTTC
TRBD1,TRBV19,-,TRBJ1-1,13,CASRTGVHTEAFF,TGTGCCAGTAGGACAGGGGTCCACACTGAAGCTTTCTTT
-,TRBV6-6,-,TRBJ1-5,16,CASSYVYRVSNQPQHF,TGTGCCAGCAGTTACGTCTACAGGGTTAGCAATCAGCCCCAGCATTTT
-,TRBV25-1,few,TRBJ2-1,13,CASMQGHYNEQFF,TGTGCCAGCATGCAGGGCCACTACAATGAGCAGTTCTTC
TRBD1,TRBV13,few,TRBJ2-7,13,CASSLGTVYEQYF,TGTGCCAGCAGCTTGGGGACAGTCTACGAGCAGTACTTC
TRBD1,TRBV10-3,few,TRBJ1-1,14,CAITGTGVWTEAFF,TGTGCCATCACCGGGACAGGGGTTTGGACTGAAGCTTTCTTT
TRBD2,TRBV27,-,TRBJ2-1,15,CASSQTSGAGNEQFF,TGTGCCAGCAGTCAGACTAGCGGAGCGGGGAATGAGCAGTTCTTC
TRBD2,TRBV19,few,TRBJ2-7,14,CASSPGLGRYEQYF,TGTGCCAGTAGTCCTGGACTAGGACGGTACGAGCAGTACTTC
-,TRBV28,-,TRBJ2-2,19,CASSSLLVREHANTGELFF,TGTGCCAGCAGTTCACTTTTGGTCAGGGAACACGCGAACACCGGGGAGCTGTTTTTT
TRBD2,TRBV5-8,-,TRBJ2-1,16,CASSSHLAGVRNEQFF,TGTGCCAGCAGCTCCCACCTAGCGGGAGTCAGGAATGAGCAGTTCTTC
-,TRBV5-1,-,TRBJ2-3,16,CASSPGGTGSPDTQYF,TGCGCCAGCAGCCCCGGGGGTACGGGATCCCCCGATACGCAGTATTTT
-,TRBV29-1,-,TRBJ1-3,16,CSVEVWAGGMGNAIYF,TGCAGCGTTGAAGTGTGGGCCGGGGGTATGGGAAACGCCATATATTTT
-,TRBV10-3,-,TRBJ2-7,13,CAISGISAYEQYF,TGTGCCATCAGTGGAATATCGGCCTACGAGCAGTACTTC
TRBD1,TRBV10-3,few,TRBJ1-1,13,CAIRDREQTEAFF,TGTGCCATCAGGGACAGGGAGCAGACTGAAGCTTTCTTT
-,TRBV9,-,TRBJ2-2,15,CASSKDPGITGELFF,TGTGCCAGCAGCAAAGATCCGGGAATTACCGGGGAGCTGTTTTTT
-,TRBV15,-,TRBJ1-5,13,CATSRDLDSPGHF,TGTGCCACCAGCAGAGATCTGGACAGCCCTGGGCATTTT
TRBD1,TRBV7-9,-,TRBJ2-5,14,CASSRRQGGETQYF,TGTGCCAGCAGCCGCAGACAGGGCGGGGAGACCCAGTACTTC
TRBD2,TRBV2,-,TRBJ2-7,15,CASSEVAGGSYEQYF,TGTGCCAGCAGTGAGGTAGCGGGAGGCTCCTACGAGCAGTACTTC
-,TRBV6-5,-,TRBJ2-5,13,CASSGDTPETQYF,TGTGCCAGCAGTGGGGACACTCCAGAGACCCAGTACTTC
-,TRBV5-5,few,TRBJ1-3,17,CASSLARSPSSGNTIYF,TGTGCCAGCAGCTTGGCCAGATCCCCTAGCTCTGGAAACACCATATATTTT
TRBD1,TRBV5-1,few,TRBJ2-3,15,CASSLGQGAPDTQYF,TGCGCCAGCAGCTTAGGACAGGGGGCTCCAGATACGCAGTATTTT
TRBD2,TRBV10-3,-,TRBJ2-5,15,CAISDLGGRGEAQYF,TGTGCCATCAGTGACCTTGGGGGTCGGGGGGAGGCCCAGTACTTC
TRBD1,TRBV27,-,TRBJ2-5,14,CASSFTGAGETQYF,TGTGCCAGCAGTTTCACAGGGGCGGGAGAGACCCAGTACTTC
-,TRBV5-6,-,TRBJ1-1,12,CASSTPNTEAFF,TGTGCCAGCTCGACACCAAACACTGAAGCTTTCTTT
-,TRBV28,-,TRBJ2-1,13,CASSLGGWNEQFF,TGTGCCAGCAGTTTAGGCGGTTGGAATGAGCAGTTCTTC
-,TRBV19,-,TRBJ1-5,18,CASRGGVGRWAGNQPQHF,TGTGCCAGTAGGGGGGGGGTAGGCAGGTGGGCTGGCAATCAGCCCCAGCATTTT
-,TRBV6-5,-,TRBJ2-7,14,CASSPWTGTKLQYF,TGTGCCAGCAGCCCTTGGACAGGGACTAAGTTGCAGTACTTC
TRBD2,TRBV14,-,TRBJ2-1,19,CASSLTVLAGTRGWDEQFF,TGTGCCAGCAGCCTTACTGTTTTAGCGGGGACTAGAGGTTGGGATGAGCAGTTCTTC
-,TRBV27,few,TRBJ2-7,13,CASTARTDGEQYF,TGTGCCAGCACAGCCCGGACAGACGGCGAGCAGTACTTC
TRBD1,TRBV19,-,TRBJ2-5,14,CASSEVDRAETQYF,TGTGCCAGTAGTGAGGTGGACAGGGCAGAGACCCAGTACTTC
-,TRBV20-1,-,TRBJ1-1,11,CSARDRSGAFF,TGCAGTGCTAGAGATCGATCGGGAGCTTTCTTT